Listed here are 29 T cell receptor beta chains from one sample, sequenced in a study of control samples from healthy donors and cancer patients. Measured with immunoSEQ multiplex PCR; TCRdb has only the in-frame clones, and not every one. The profile shows around 200,000 clones, approximately 92% of them singletons. The material sequenced was blood. These receptors were taken from a man in his late teens or twenties in good health.

The chain employs TRBV18 and TRBJ2-5; 12 nucleotides match TRBD2. With V trimmed by 6 bases and J by 4 bases, 9 bases remained unmatched. The CDR3 spans 16 residues. Germline values: CDR1 KGHSH, CDR2 LQKENI. The CDR3 loop reads CASSRTSGAPGETQYF. The DNA for the CDR3 is TGTGCCAGCTCTAGGACTAGCGGGGCGCCGGGAGAGACCCAGTACTTC.

The gene calls are TRBV6-5 and TRBJ1-1; D not resolved. The germline V gene has CDR1 MNHEY and CDR2 SVGAGI. The CDR3 sequence is 15 residues long. Trimming removed 4 bases at V and 6 bases at J, with 18 bases between. The CDR3 loop reads CASSSRADLGSEAFF. Here the CDR3 DNA reads TGTGCCAGCAGTTCCCGGGCCGATTTGGGGTCTGAAGCTTTCTTT.

The chain carries TRBV27 and TRBJ2-7; 10 bases match TRBD1. The V gene's germline CDR1 is MNHEY and CDR2 SMNVEV (reference sequence). Germline trimming cut 5 bases from V and 2 bases from J; bases unmatched to any gene: 9. The CDR3 sequence is 16 residues long. CDR3 loop: CASSPPAGTGAYEQYF. The DNA of the CDR3 is TGTGCCAGCAGTCCTCCTGCCGGGACAGGGGCCTACGAGCAGTACTTC.

This sequence joins TRBV6-2 or TRBV6-3 and TRBJ2-2; 8 positions match TRBD1. The ends lost 2 bases at V and 4 bases at J; junction bases unmatched: 9. The CDR3 has 17 amino acids. CDR1 MNHEY and CDR2 SVGEGT come from the germline V gene. CDR3 DNA: TGTGCCAGCAGTTACGCGCCCAGGGGGCGAGGCACCGGGGAGCTGTTTTTT. Translated: CASSYAPRGRGTGELFF.

The rearrangement links TRBV25-1 to TRBJ2-6, with 8 bases identical to TRBD1. Germline V gene sequence: CDR1 MGHDK, CDR2 SYGVNS. The junction had 3 bases not matched to a gene; V was cut back by 2 bases and J by 0 bases. CDR3 length: 17 residues. In DNA form, the CDR3 reads TGTGCCAGCAGTGAAATAGGACAGGGCTCTGGGGCCAACGTCCTGACTTTC. Protein sequence: CASSEIGQGSGANVLTF.

The rearrangement joins TRBV5-1 to TRBJ2-3; 7 bases match TRBD1. Per the germline V gene, CDR1 is SGHRS and CDR2 is YFSETQ. V trimming: 7 bases; J trimming: 3 bases; junction bases outside the gene matches: 8. This CDR3 spans 14 amino acids. The CDR3 spells CASGESGGTDTQYF. CDR3 sequence (DNA): TGCGCCAGCGGAGAGTCAGGGGGAACAGATACGCAGTATTTT.

The chain joins TRBV7-9 to TRBJ1-1; D is uncertain. Germline V gene sequence: CDR1 SEHNR, CDR2 FQNEAQ (reference sequence). The CDR3 totals 15 residues. The ends were cut back, 5 bases at V and 5 bases at J, with 18 bases in the middle. The CDR3 loop reads CASSPSRPPWTEAFF. The CDR3, as DNA: TGTGCCAGCAGCCCCTCTCGACCTCCCTGGACTGAAGCTTTCTTT.

The chain combines TRBV7-2 with TRBJ1-3; a weak D match, TRBD1 (6 bases). The CDR3 sequence is 15 residues long. Trimming shortened V by 6 bases and J by 7 bases, and 19 bases separated the two germline ends. Germline lookup yields CDR1 SGHTA and CDR2 FQGNSA. CDR3 nucleotide sequence: TGTGCCAGCAGTAACACAGGGATGTCCTTCAACACCATATATTTT. This codes for CASSNTGMSFNTIYF.

This chain links TRBV7-8 with TRBJ1-1, with TRBD1 as a possible D gene (6 bases). Germline lookup yields CDR1 SGHVS and CDR2 FQNEAQ. This CDR3 has 14 residues. The V and J ends lost 7 bases and 3 bases respectively, with 15 bases between them. The CDR3 sequence is CASTAGGGYTEAFF. The CDR3 DNA reads TGTGCCAGCACTGCGGGGGGCGGTTACACTGAAGCTTTCTTT.

This clone has just one count. The chain has TRBV7-2 and TRBJ1-2, with TRBD1 identical over 7 bases. Losses at the gene ends were 5 bases for V and 4 bases for J; bases not matched to a gene: 7. CDR3 size: 14 residues. Germline loops: CDR1 SGHTA, CDR2 FQGNSA. The CDR3 region is CASSTPQGSYGYTF. DNA for the CDR3: TGTGCCAGCAGCACCCCACAGGGGTCCTATGGCTACACCTTC.

CDR3 coding DNA: TGTGCCAGTAGTATCACGATAACTGGGTCAAACACTGAAGCTTTCTTT. Protein product: CASSITITGSNTEAFF. The chain employs TRBV19 and TRBJ1-1; D is undetermined. V was clipped by 3 bases and J by 2 bases, with 16 bases between them. Germline-derived CDR1 and CDR2 are LNHDA and SQIVND (reference sequence). This CDR3 is 16 amino acids long.

This chain joins TRBV24-1 and TRBJ2-1, with 7 bases aligning to TRBD1. The germline V gene encodes CDR1 KGHDR and CDR2 SFDVKD. The junction had 2 bases not matched to a gene; V was cut back by 2 bases and J by 5 bases. The CDR3 runs 14 residues. The CDR3 region is CATSDWDSDNEQFF. The CDR3, as DNA: TGTGCCACCAGTGATTGGGACAGTGACAATGAGCAGTTCTTC.

V gene TRBV7-2 combines with J gene TRBJ2-7; a weak D match, TRBD1 (6 bases). The V gene's germline CDR1 is SGHTA and CDR2 FQGNSA. The CDR3 runs to 15 residues. The germline V and J ends were trimmed by 6 bases and 2 bases, with 17 bases remaining between them. CDR3 residues: CASSTTGTQAYEQYF. The DNA of the CDR3 is TGTGCCAGCAGTACGACCGGGACACAAGCCTACGAGCAGTACTTC.

This rearrangement joins TRBV5-5 to TRBJ1-4, with TRBD1 matching over 7 bases. Germline lookup yields CDR1 SGHKS and CDR2 YYEKEE (reference sequence). The junction had 13 bases not matched to a gene; V was cut back by 4 bases and J by 10 bases. The CDR3 runs 15 residues. The CDR3, as DNA: TGTGCCAGCAGCGAAAGACAGGGCCTCAGAGCAAAACTGTTTTTT. It codes for CASSERQGLRAKLFF.

This chain connects TRBV27 to TRBJ1-1; 10 bases agree with TRBD1. The CDR3 extends over 16 amino acids. Germline V gene sequence: CDR1 MNHEY, CDR2 SMNVEV (reference sequence). V lost 4 bases and J lost 0; bases outside the gene matches: 5. CDR3 DNA: TGTGCCAGCAGTTCGACAGGGGGCGGTTTGAACACTGAAGCTTTCTTT. Translation: CASSSTGGGLNTEAFF.

The chain links TRBV4-1 to TRBJ1-5; D unresolved. Germline V CDR1 and CDR2: MGHRA, YSYEKL. The CDR3 contains 14 residues. V was clipped by 6 bases and J by 2 bases, with 11 bases between them. The CDR3 loop is CASSLLVGNQPQHF. The CDR3 nucleotides are TGCGCCAGCAGTCTGCTCGTGGGCAATCAGCCCCAGCATTTT.

The chain employs TRBV20-1 and TRBJ1-4, with D possibly being TRBD1 (5 bases). Deletions cut 3 bases from V and 8 bases from J, with 13 bases between. The CDR3 sequence is 13 residues long. Per the germline V gene, CDR1 is DFQATT and CDR2 is SNEGSKA (reference sequence). CDR3 in amino acids: CSASKGAGEKLFF. The CDR3, as DNA: TGCAGTGCTAGTAAAGGGGCGGGGGAAAAACTGTTTTTT.

The gene calls are TRBV18 and TRBJ1-5, with TRBD1 identical over 9 bases. The trim removed 2 bases at V and 12 bases at J, leaving 8 bases unmatched. The CDR3 totals 14 residues. Per the germline V gene, CDR1 is KGHSH and CDR2 is LQKENI. The CDR3 reads CASSPMGQGSFQHF. The CDR3 DNA reads as TGTGCCAGCTCACCAATGGGACAGGGCTCGTTCCAGCATTTT.

This rearrangement joins TRBV6-1 to TRBJ2-3, with D perhaps being TRBD1 or TRBD2 (5 bases each). V shed 1 base and J shed 2 bases, with 7 bases lying between them. The CDR3 contains 14 residues. The germline CDR1 and CDR2 sequences are MNHNS and SASEGT. The CDR3 sequence is CASSEVGTTDTQYF. For the CDR3, the DNA is TGTGCCAGCAGTGAAGTTGGGACCACAGATACGCAGTATTTT.

The chain uses TRBV2 and TRBJ2-4; possibly TRBD1 for D (6 bases). The CDR3 extends over 17 amino acids. Germline V gene sequence: CDR1 SNHLY, CDR2 FYNNEI. V shed 6 bases and J shed 1 base, with 19 bases lying between them. The CDR3 nucleotides are TGTGCCAGCAGCCAACTTACAGGGTGGCCGGCCAAAAACATTCAGTACTTC. It codes for CASSQLTGWPAKNIQYF.

The CDR3 sequence is CASSVFERDTQYF. CDR3 bases: TGTGCCAGCAGCGTATTCGAGCGGGATACGCAGTATTTT. The chain recombines TRBV9 with TRBJ2-3, with D tentatively TRBD2 (5 bases). Trimming shortened V by 1 base and J by 6 bases, and 9 bases separated the two germline ends. Germline-derived CDR1 and CDR2 are SGDLS and YYNGEE. The CDR3 is 13 amino acids. The full variable domain, its missing parts supplied by reference TRBV9 and TRBJ2-3, is DSGVTQTPKHLITATGQRVTLRCSPRSGDLSVYWYQQSLDQGLQFLIQYYNGEERAKGNILERFSAQQFPDLHSELNLSSLELGDSALYFCASSVFERDTQYFGPGTRLTVL.

The rearrangement links TRBV5-1 to TRBJ2-2; 7 nucleotides line up with TRBD2. CDR1 and CDR2 (germline): SGHRS, YFSETQ. This CDR3 is 14 amino acids long. V was pared by 4 bases and J by 4 bases, with 4 bases of the junction left unmatched. The CDR3 coding sequence is TGCGCCAGCAGCACGCGGGGGTCCACCGGGGAGCTGTTTTTT. Translating gives CASSTRGSTGELFF. Combining the CDR3 with reference TRBV5-1 and TRBJ2-2 gives the whole variable domain KAGVTQTPRYLIKTRGQQVTLSCSPISGHRSVSWYQQTPGQGLQFLFEYFSETQRNKGNFPGRFSGRQFSNSRSEMNVSTLELGDSALYLCASSTRGSTGELFFGEGSRLTVL.

This chain joins TRBV21-1 and TRBJ2-7; the D call TRBD1 from the table was never checked on the DNA. TRBV21-1 is tagged as a pseudogene. The CDR3 runs to 16 residues. DNA for the CDR3: TGTGCCAGCAGCCTTAAACGACCAGGGGGCAGCTACGAGCAGTACTTC. Protein product: CASSLKRPGGSYEQYF.

This sequence joins TRBV27 and TRBJ2-7; no clear D. This CDR3 region has 15 residues. CDR1 MNHEY and CDR2 SMNVEV come from the germline V gene (reference sequence). The V gene lost 5 bases and the J gene lost 2 bases, with 16 bases spanning the gap. The CDR3 coding sequence is TGTGCCAGCAGTCCGAGGATCACTCCCCCCTACGAGCAGTACTTC. This encodes CASSPRITPPYEQYF.

V usage is TRBV12-3 or TRBV12-4 and J usage is TRBJ2-7; D is undetermined. With 4 bases removed from V and 3 bases from J, the gap between germline ends came to 10 bases. CDR3 length equals 13 residues. The CDR3 bases are TGTGCCAGCAGTTACGGGTACGGCTACGAGCAGTACTTC. The encoded protein is CASSYGYGYEQYF.

Comments on this clone: Other DNA variants within this sample encode the same CDR3. The gene calls are TRBV9 and TRBJ2-7; D uncertain. V was cut by 0 bases and J by 0 bases, with 4 bases left in between. This CDR3 comprises 13 residues. Germline CDR1 reads SGDLS; CDR2 reads YYNGEE. The CDR3 nucleotides are TGTGCCAGCAGCGTAGGTAGCTCCTACGAGCAGTACTTC. As protein: CASSVGSSYEQYF.

V usage is TRBV18 and J usage is TRBJ2-1, with a weak D call TRBD1 (5 bases). Trimming removed 3 bases from V and 7 bases from J, with 10 bases in between. CDR1 is KGHSH, CDR2 LQKENI, per germline. There are 13 residues in the CDR3. The CDR3 DNA follows: TGTGCCAGCTCACCTTCCACAGGTAATGAGCAGTTCTTC. Translated: CASSPSTGNEQFF.

As concerns this clone: Other DNA sequences in the same sample also yield this CDR3. J is TRBJ2-5 and V is TRBV5-1; D not certain. Germline V gene data show CDR1 as SGHRS and CDR2 as YFSETQ. Trimming pared 0 bases from V and 1 base from J, leaving 10 bases between. This CDR3 comprises 15 residues. The CDR3 protein is CASSLGGALQETQYF. CDR3 nucleotide sequence: TGCGCCAGCAGCTTGGGCGGAGCTCTCCAAGAGACCCAGTACTTC. Complete variable domain (other parts from reference TRBV5-1 and TRBJ2-5): KAGVTQTPRYLIKTRGQQVTLSCSPISGHRSVSWYQQTPGQGLQFLFEYFSETQRNKGNFPGRFSGRQFSNSRSEMNVSTLELGDSALYLCASSLGGALQETQYFGPGTRLLVL.

The chain joins TRBV30 to TRBJ1-2, with TRBD1 matching 10 bases. CDR3 size: 11 residues. The V segment lost 6 bases and the J segment 8 bases; nucleotides outside the gene matches: 3. Germline values: CDR1 GTSNPN, CDR2 SVGIG (reference sequence). DNA of the CDR3: TGTGCCTGCGACAGGGGGCAAGGCTACACCTTC. Encoded protein: CACDRGQGYTF.